The 30 T cell receptor beta chains below were found in one sample sequenced in a study of naive and memory T cell subsets. Two oligonucleotides, mixed equimolar, formed the beta constant-region primer covering TRBC1 and TRBC2. Ligated cDNA was amplified by four rounds of PCR with nested alpha and beta constant-region primers and SP2. MiXCR was run by TCRdb on the UMI-ligation and nested PCR reads, yielding one entry per CDR3 protein. The repertoire includes 25,000 to 40,000 distinct CDR3 sequences, approximately 17% of them detected once, and approximately 3.6% sits in the top ten. Input material: effector memory CD4+ T cells from blood. The subset is: effector memory, CD45RA- CD27-. Receptors originate from a human donor in good health.

This clonotype was observed a handful of times. The chain combines TRBV6-1 with TRBJ1-1, with D unresolved. The germline gives CDR1 MNHNS, CDR2 SASEGT. Trimming shortened V by 1 base and J by 3 bases, and 6 bases separated the two germline ends. The CDR3 has 13 amino acids. This CDR3 reads CASSEGLHTEAFF. Written as DNA, the CDR3 is TGTGCCAGCAGTGAAGGGTTACACACTGAAGCTTTCTTT.

This chain uses TRBV12-3 or TRBV12-4 with TRBJ1-2; a possible D gene is TRBD1 (5 bases). This CDR3 is 13 amino acids long. V lost 4 bases, J lost 6 bases, and 12 bases lay in between. As DNA, the CDR3 is TGTGCCAGCAGTTCCTCGGGGCGCGATGGCTACACCTTC. Translated: CASSSSGRDGYTF.

The chain employs TRBV20-1 and TRBJ2-5; D gene ambiguous. V was trimmed by 0 bases and J by 6 bases, leaving 14 bases between them. Looked up from germline, CDR1 is DFQATT and CDR2 is SNEGSKA (reference sequence). The CDR3 extends over 14 amino acids. The CDR3, as DNA: TGCAGTGCTAGAGATAGCTATACCATGAAGACCCAGTACTTC. As protein: CSARDSYTMKTQYF.

The V gene is TRBV20-1, the J gene TRBJ2-1, with D possibly matching TRBD2 (6 bases). This CDR3 has 14 residues. Germline CDR1 and CDR2: DFQATT and SNEGSKA (reference sequence). V lost 8 bases and J lost 1, with 15 bases in between. As DNA, the CDR3 is TGCAGTTTTGCGGAGGGCCGGTCCTACAATGAGCAGTTCTTC. This codes for CSFAEGRSYNEQFF.

This clonotype was detected ten times or more. This chain uses TRBV7-2 with TRBJ1-1, with D possibly TRBD1 on 6 matching bases. Trimming pared 5 bases from V and 4 bases from J, leaving 17 bases between. Looked up from germline, CDR1 is SGHTA and CDR2 is FQGNSA. The CDR3 length is 15 residues. This CDR3 reads CASSPLGGGSTEAFF. CDR3 coding DNA: TGTGCCAGCAGCCCCCTAGGGGGAGGGAGCACTGAAGCTTTCTTT.

This clonotype was seen a handful of times. V and J are TRBV5-1 and TRBJ1-1; D not resolved. This CDR3 has 15 residues. Germline lookup yields CDR1 SGHRS and CDR2 YFSETQ. The germline V and J ends were trimmed by 0 bases and 1 base, with 10 bases remaining between them. The DNA of the CDR3 is TGCGCCAGCAGCTTGGATCGTCTAGCGAACACTGAAGCTTTCTTT. Translated, it gives CASSLDRLANTEAFF.

This chain uses TRBV18 with TRBJ1-1, with D hard to call. This CDR3 is 16 amino acids long. With 4 bases removed from V and 0 bases from J, the gap between germline ends came to 15 bases. The V gene's germline CDR1 is KGHSH and CDR2 LQKENI. The CDR3 nucleotides are TGTGCCAGCTCACTAGAACCCCTTGTCATGAACACTGAAGCTTTCTTT. Protein sequence: CASSLEPLVMNTEAFF.

This clonotype showed up many times. The rearrangement links TRBV30 to TRBJ1-1; 9 nucleotides align to TRBD1. CDR1 GTSNPN and CDR2 SVGIG come from the germline V gene (reference sequence). Trimming took 0 bases from V and 11 from J; bases not matched to a gene: 4. The length of the CDR3 is 12 residues. In nucleotides, the CDR3 is TGTGCCTGGAGTGTAAAACAGGGGGCGGCTTTCTTT. The encoded protein is CAWSVKQGAAFF.

This clonotype was seen many times. V is TRBV5-8 and J is TRBJ1-2; D is perhaps TRBD1 (6 bases). This CDR3 region has 13 residues. Germline loops: CDR1 SGHTS, CDR2 YDEGEE. Trimming left V 0 bases short and J 5 bases short, with 8 bases between. The CDR3 sequence: CASSLDRAYGYTF. CDR3 bases: TGTGCCAGCAGCTTGGACAGGGCGTATGGCTACACCTTC.

The table lists this clonotype with a few counts. The rearrangement links TRBV18 to TRBJ2-5; TRBD1 is a possible D gene (5 bases). There are 13 residues in the CDR3. V was shortened by 6 bases and J by 1 base, with 9 bases between the two germline ends. CDR1 and CDR2 (germline): KGHSH, LQKENI. The CDR3 bases are TGTGCCAGCTCCCCCAGGGTCCAAGAGACCCAGTACTTC. It encodes CASSPRVQETQYF.

J is TRBJ2-1 and V is TRBV24-1, with TRBD2 matching over 7 bases. Germline V CDR1 and CDR2: KGHDR, SFDVKD. The J segment lost 7 bases and the V segment lost 5 bases, leaving 7 bases of the junction unmatched. This CDR3 has 14 residues. The CDR3 is CATSVGGSRNEQFF. DNA of the CDR3: TGTGCCACCAGTGTAGGCGGGAGTCGGAATGAGCAGTTCTTC.

This clonotype was found a few times. The chain is built from TRBV6-6 and TRBJ2-1; TRBD2 matches at 8 bases. The trim removed 5 bases at V and 6 bases at J, leaving 12 bases unmatched. This CDR3 is 16 amino acids long. Germline V CDR1 and CDR2: MNHNY, SVGAGI (reference sequence). This chain's CDR3 is CASSQEREWLGNEQFF. The CDR3 region has the DNA TGTGCCAGCAGTCAGGAGCGGGAGTGGCTCGGCAATGAGCAGTTCTTC.

This clonotype was seen ten or more times. The rearrangement links TRBV11-2 to TRBJ1-5; D possibly corresponds to TRBD1 (5 bases). There are 16 residues in the CDR3. Between the trimmed V and J ends, which lost 0 bases and 1 base, there was a span of 10 bases. Germline lookup yields CDR1 SGHAT and CDR2 FQNNGV. The chain's CDR3 is CASSLDWQGSNQPQHF. The CDR3 DNA is TGTGCCAGCAGCTTAGATTGGCAGGGCAGCAATCAGCCCCAGCATTTT.

This clonotype turned up a few times. This chain connects TRBV10-3 to TRBJ2-1, with 11 bases identical to TRBD2. The CDR3 length is 17 residues. V gave up 8 bases and J gave up 5 bases; unmatched junction bases: 14. Germline V CDR1 and CDR2: ENHRY, SYGVKD. The CDR3 spells CAIPRNPGTSGDNEQFF. The CDR3 nucleotides are TGTGCCATCCCCCGCAACCCAGGGACTAGCGGAGACAATGAGCAGTTCTTC.

A single count supports this clonotype. V gene TRBV6-2 or TRBV6-3 combines with J gene TRBJ2-3; tentative D call: TRBD1 (5 bases). Germline CDR1 MNHEY, CDR2 SVGEGT. V shed 4 bases and J shed 2 bases, with 13 bases lying between them. This CDR3 spans 15 amino acids. This chain's CDR3 is CASSSRQKITDTQYF. The CDR3 region has the DNA TGTGCCAGCAGTTCTAGACAGAAAATCACAGATACGCAGTATTTT.

This clonotype has a count of ten or more. The junction differs from germline at one of its ends, possibly a read error. The rearrangement uses TRBV20-1 and TRBJ1-5, with D perhaps TRBD1 (5 bases). CDR1 is DFQATT, CDR2 SNEGSKA, per germline (reference sequence). CDR3 size: 14 residues. The CDR3 here is CSASGDGSKQPQHF. The DNA for the CDR3 is TGCAGTGCTAGTGGGGACGGTAGCAAGCAGCCCCAGCATTTT.

The chain employs TRBV10-1 and TRBJ1-1; no reliable D call. Germline V gives CDR1 WNHNN, CDR2 SYGVQD (reference sequence). The CDR3 sequence is 13 residues long. Trimming pared 6 bases from V and 0 bases from J, leaving 8 bases between. Here the CDR3 reads CASSAMVNTEAFF. In nucleotides, the CDR3 is TGCGCCAGCAGCGCTATGGTGAACACTGAAGCTTTCTTT.

This chain links TRBV14 with TRBJ2-7, with TRBD1 identical over 7 bases. The CDR3 length is 13 residues. V trimming: 4 bases; J trimming: 5 bases; junction bases outside the gene matches: 5. Germline CDR1 SGHDN, CDR2 FVKESK. The CDR3 nucleotides read TGTGCCAGCAGCCGAGACAGGGTGGACGAGCAGTACTTC. Translating it yields CASSRDRVDEQYF. The variable domain in full, with the rest retrieved from reference TRBV14 and TRBJ2-7, is EAGVTQFPSHSVIEKGQTVTLRCDPISGHDNLYWYRRVMGKEIKFLLHFVKESKQDESGMPNNRFLAERTGGTYSTLKVQPAELEDSGVYFCASSRDRVDEQYFGPGTRLTVT.

The gene calls are TRBV5-1 and TRBJ2-5; 8 bases align to TRBD1. The junction had 8 bases not matched to a gene; V was cut back by 2 bases and J by 5 bases. This CDR3 has 15 residues. Germline V gene sequence: CDR1 SGHRS, CDR2 YFSETQ. In nucleotides, the CDR3 is TGCGCCAGCAGCTTAACAACAACAGGGGGGGAGACCCAGTACTTC. This codes for CASSLTTTGGETQYF.

DNA of the CDR3: TGTGCCAGCAGCTCCGGACAGGGGACAGATACGCAGTATTTT. Its protein product is CASSSGQGTDTQYF. V and J are TRBV7-7 and TRBJ2-3, with 9 bases matching TRBD1. The CDR3 extends over 14 amino acids. The germline CDR1 and CDR2 sequences are SSHAT and FNYEAQ (reference sequence). The V segment lost 4 bases and the J segment 3 bases; nucleotides outside the gene matches: 2. Variable domain in full (rest from reference TRBV7-7 and TRBJ2-3): GAGVSQSPRYKVTKRGQDVTLRCDPISSHATLYWYQQALGQGPEFLTYFNYEAQPDKSGLPSDRFSAERPEGSISTLTIQRTEQRDSAMYRCASSSGQGTDTQYFGPGTRLTVL.

This rearrangement joins TRBV6-2 or TRBV6-3 to TRBJ1-5, with unresolved D. This CDR3 comprises 14 residues. The V gene lost 4 bases and the J gene lost 3 bases, with 10 bases spanning the gap. Germline CDR1 reads MNHEY; CDR2 reads SVGEGT. The CDR3 protein is CASSWRNFNQPQHF. The CDR3 DNA follows: TGTGCCAGCAGTTGGAGGAACTTCAATCAGCCCCAGCATTTT.

This clonotype was seen repeatedly, ten times or more. The J gene is TRBJ2-7, the V gene TRBV20-1, with 8 positions matching TRBD2. The CDR3 has 13 amino acids. V shed 5 bases and J 7 bases; nucleotides not matched to a gene: 10. CDR1 and CDR2 (germline): DFQATT, SNEGSKA (reference sequence). The CDR3 nucleotides are TGCAGTGCTGCCGGGACTAGTAATCGGGAGCAGTACTTC. Translating gives CSAAGTSNREQYF.

This clonotype was observed a few times. The CDR3 sequence is CASSVAHYDTQYF. In DNA, the CDR3 is TGTGCCAGCAGCGTAGCTCACTACGATACGCAGTATTTT. The chain recombines TRBV9 with TRBJ2-3; D uncertain. The CDR3 extends over 13 amino acids. V lost 0 bases to trimming and J lost 6 bases, with 8 bases between them. Looked up from germline, CDR1 is SGDLS and CDR2 is YYNGEE.

This clonotype was seen only a few times. The rearrangement uses TRBV11-2 and TRBJ1-1; no reliable D call. In germline, CDR1 is SGHAT, CDR2 FQNNGV. V was trimmed by 5 bases and J by 0 bases, leaving 7 bases between them. The CDR3 length is 13 residues. The CDR3 nucleotides read TGTGCCAGCAGCGATGACGTGAACACTGAAGCTTTCTTT. It encodes CASSDDVNTEAFF.

V is TRBV14 and J is TRBJ2-3; possibly TRBD1 for D (5 bases). Germline lookup yields CDR1 SGHDN and CDR2 FVKESK. The CDR3 totals 19 residues. Trimming took off 3 bases at V and 2 bases at J, with 24 bases between the two ends. The CDR3 DNA reads TGTGCCAGCAGCCAGAGAGGATCCCCCACAGGATCCCCCACAGATACGCAGTATTTT. Protein sequence: CASSQRGSPTGSPTDTQYF.

The J gene is TRBJ2-1, the V gene TRBV20-1; D call uncertain. Germline CDR1 and CDR2: DFQATT and SNEGSKA (reference sequence). The CDR3 length is 13 residues. Trimming left V 3 bases short and J 6 bases short, with 12 bases between. CDR3 sequence reads: CSARKRAFNEQFF. CDR3 nucleotides: TGCAGTGCTAGGAAGAGAGCGTTCAATGAGCAGTTCTTC.

The V and J genes are TRBV7-9 and TRBJ1-6, with TRBD1 matching over 7 bases. With V trimmed by 1 base and J by 5 bases, 2 bases remained unmatched. This CDR3 has 15 amino acids. Germline CDR1 SEHNR, CDR2 FQNEAQ (reference sequence). The CDR3 nucleotides are TGTGCCAGCAGCTTAGGGGACAGCCATAATTCACCCCTCCACTTT. Residues: CASSLGDSHNSPLHF.

This clonotype was counted many times. This chain joins TRBV18 and TRBJ2-7; 10 positions match TRBD1. CDR3 size: 16 residues. In germline, CDR1 is KGHSH, CDR2 LQKENI. V gave up 4 bases and J gave up 0 bases; unmatched junction bases: 6. This chain's CDR3 is CASSHYGTGVSYEQYF. The CDR3 bases are TGTGCCAGCTCACACTACGGGACAGGGGTCTCCTACGAGCAGTACTTC.

Sample share makes this clonotype medium-sized. V is TRBV7-2 and J is TRBJ1-2; TRBD1 might be the D (6 bases). CDR1 SGHTA and CDR2 FQGNSA come from the germline V gene. The CDR3 has 15 amino acids. The germline V and J ends were trimmed by 4 bases and 5 bases, with 17 bases remaining between them. The CDR3 coding sequence is TGTGCCAGCAGCTACTTGGGGGCAGGAGAATATGGCTACACCTTC. It specifies CASSYLGAGEYGYTF.

In its sample, this clonotype was seen many times. The chain carries TRBV13 and TRBJ1-4; 8 bases are shared with TRBD1. The V segment lost 4 bases and the J segment 6 bases; nucleotides outside the gene matches: 7. Germline lookup yields CDR1 PRHDT and CDR2 FYEKMQ (reference sequence). The CDR3 sequence is 15 residues long. The chain's CDR3 is CASSSPGQGYEKLFF. The CDR3 DNA reads TGTGCCAGCAGCTCTCCTGGACAGGGTTATGAAAAACTGTTTTTT.